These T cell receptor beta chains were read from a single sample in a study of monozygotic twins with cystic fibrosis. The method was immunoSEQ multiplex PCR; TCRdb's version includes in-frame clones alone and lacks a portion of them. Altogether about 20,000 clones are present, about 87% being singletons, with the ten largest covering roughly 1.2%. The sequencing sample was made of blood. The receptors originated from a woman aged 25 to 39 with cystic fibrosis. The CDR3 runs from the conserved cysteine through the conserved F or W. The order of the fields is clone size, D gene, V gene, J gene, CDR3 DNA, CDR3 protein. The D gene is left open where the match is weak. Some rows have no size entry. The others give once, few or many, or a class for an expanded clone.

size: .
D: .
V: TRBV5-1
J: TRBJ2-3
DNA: TGCGCCAGCAGCTTTATGGGGGGCGACACAGATACGCAGTATTTT
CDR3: CASSFMGGDTDTQYF

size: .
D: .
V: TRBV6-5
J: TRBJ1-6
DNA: TGTGCCAGCAGTTATGTGGCAGGGGCACATTCACCCCTCCACTTT
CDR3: CASSYVAGAHSPLHF

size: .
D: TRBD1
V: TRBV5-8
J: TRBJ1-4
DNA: TGTGCCAGCAGCAACAGGGGAAAAGGGGCTAATGAAAAACTGTTTTTT
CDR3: CASSNRGKGANEKLFF

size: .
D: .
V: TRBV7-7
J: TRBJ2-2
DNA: TGTGCCAGCAGCCCCGGATTGAAGGCCGGGGAGCTGTTTTTT
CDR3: CASSPGLKAGELFF

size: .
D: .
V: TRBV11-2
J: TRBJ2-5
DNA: TGTGCCAGCAGCTTAGAATCAGGGCAGGGGTGGGAGACCCAGTACTTC
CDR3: CASSLESGQGWETQYF

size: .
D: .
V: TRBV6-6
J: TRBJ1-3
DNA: TGTGCCAGCAACCCCGACCGTTTCTCTGGAAACACCATATATTTT
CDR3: CASNPDRFSGNTIYF

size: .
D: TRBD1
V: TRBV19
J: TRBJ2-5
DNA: TGTGCCAGTAACGGGGGACAGGGTGCCGGGGAGACCCAGTACTTC
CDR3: CASNGGQGAGETQYF

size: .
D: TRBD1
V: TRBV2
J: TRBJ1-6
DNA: TGTGCCAGCAGGGCCGGGACAGGGGACAATTCACCCCTCCACTTT
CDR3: CASRAGTGDNSPLHF

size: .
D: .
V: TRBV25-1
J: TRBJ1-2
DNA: TGTGCCAGCAGTGAACCCGGGGGTTCAGGCTATGGCTACACCTTC
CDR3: CASSEPGGSGYGYTF

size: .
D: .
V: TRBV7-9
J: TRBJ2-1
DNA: TGTGCCAGCAGCTTAGCCTCCTACAATGAGCAGTTCTTC
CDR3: CASSLASYNEQFF

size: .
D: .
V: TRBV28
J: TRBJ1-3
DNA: TGTGCCAGCAGTTCTAGAGGTTTATACGGAAACACCATATATTTT
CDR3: CASSSRGLYGNTIYF

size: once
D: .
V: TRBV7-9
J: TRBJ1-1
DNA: TGTGCCAGCAGCCCCCAGGCTTTTGACACTGAAGCTTTCTTT
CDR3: CASSPQAFDTEAFF

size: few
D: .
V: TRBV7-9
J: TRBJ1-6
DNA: TGTGCCAGCAGCTTAATTCAGGAGATCTCACCCCTCCACTTT
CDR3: CASSLIQEISPLHF

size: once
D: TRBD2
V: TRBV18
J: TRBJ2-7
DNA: TGTGCCAGCTCACCAGCGGGGGACCCATTGAGGGAGCAGTACTTC
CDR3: CASSPAGDPLREQYF

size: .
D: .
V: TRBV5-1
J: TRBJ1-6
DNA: TGCGCCAGCAGCTTCGGGGTTAGCTCCTATAATTCACCCCTCCACTTT
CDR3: CASSFGVSSYNSPLHF

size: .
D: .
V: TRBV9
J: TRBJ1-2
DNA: TGTGCCAGCAGCGTAGCACGAAACACAGACCGATGGGATGGCTACACCTTC
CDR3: CASSVARNTDRWDGYTF

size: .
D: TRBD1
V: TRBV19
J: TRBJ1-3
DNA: TGTGCCAGTAACCGAGGGACAGATAATGGAAACACCATATATTTT
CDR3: CASNRGTDNGNTIYF

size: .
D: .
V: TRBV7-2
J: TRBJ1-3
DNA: TGTGCCAGCAGCTTCTTTCCAGGGGCCCACGGAAACACCATATATTTT
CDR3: CASSFFPGAHGNTIYF

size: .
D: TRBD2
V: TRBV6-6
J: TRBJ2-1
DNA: TGTGCCAGCAGACCCCTAGCGGGGGGGCGCAATGAGCAGTTCTTC
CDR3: CASRPLAGGRNEQFF

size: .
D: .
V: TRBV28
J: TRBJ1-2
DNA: TGTGCCAGCACCATGGGTGGGGGCTTTGGGTATGGCTACACCTTC
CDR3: CASTMGGGFGYGYTF

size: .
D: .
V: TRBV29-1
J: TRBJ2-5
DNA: TGCAGCACAGATCGGGGCCGAGCGGAGACCCAGTACTTC
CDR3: CSTDRGRAETQYF

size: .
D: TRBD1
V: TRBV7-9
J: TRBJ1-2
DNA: TGTGCCAGCAGCCCCAGTGAGAGGGGGCGAGGCTACACCTTC
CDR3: CASSPSERGRGYTF

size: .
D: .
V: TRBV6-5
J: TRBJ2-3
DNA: TGTGCCAGCAGTTACGCCGGGGGCCCCACAGATACGCAGTATTTT
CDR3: CASSYAGGPTDTQYF

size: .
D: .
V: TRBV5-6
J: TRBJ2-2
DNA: TGTGCCAGCAGCTTGGTAGGAGACGGTACCGGGGAGCTGTTTTTT
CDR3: CASSLVGDGTGELFF

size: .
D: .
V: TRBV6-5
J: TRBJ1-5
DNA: TGTGCCAGCAGTTACTCGAAGGGGGTTCAGCCCCAGCATTTT
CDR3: CASSYSKGVQPQHF

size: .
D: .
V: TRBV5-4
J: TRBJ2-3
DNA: TGTGCCAGCAGCTTAAAGGCAGTCACAGATACGCAGTATTTT
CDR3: CASSLKAVTDTQYF

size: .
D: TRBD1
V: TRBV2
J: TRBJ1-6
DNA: TGTGCCAGCGGCGGGACAGAAAATTCACCCCTCCACTTT
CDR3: CASGGTENSPLHF

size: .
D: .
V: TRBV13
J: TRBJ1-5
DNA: TGTGCCAGCAGCTTAGGGGGATATGATCAGCCCCAGCATTTT
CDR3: CASSLGGYDQPQHF

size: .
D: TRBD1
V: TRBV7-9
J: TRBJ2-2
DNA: TGTGCCAGCAGTTACAGGGGTGTCACCGGGGAGCTGTTTTTT
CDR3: CASSYRGVTGELFF

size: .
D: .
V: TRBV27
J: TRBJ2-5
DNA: TGTGCCAGCAGCCTGGTTTGGACCCGGACGGGGGAGACCCAGTACTTC
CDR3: CASSLVWTRTGETQYF

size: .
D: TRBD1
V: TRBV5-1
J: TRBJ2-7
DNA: TGCGCCAGCAGCTTGACGGCAGGGGGCGGGTACGAGCAGTACTTC
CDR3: CASSLTAGGGYEQYF

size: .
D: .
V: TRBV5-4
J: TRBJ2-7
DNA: TGTGCCAGCAGCTTGGCCATCGGGAACGAGCAGTACTTC
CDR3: CASSLAIGNEQYF

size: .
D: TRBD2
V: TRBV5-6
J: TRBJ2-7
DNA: TGTGCCAGCAGCTTGTTAGCGGGGATCTCCTACGAGCAGTACTTC
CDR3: CASSLLAGISYEQYF

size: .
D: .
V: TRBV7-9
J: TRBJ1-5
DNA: TGTGCCAGCAGCATCGGGGTCAATAGCAATCAGCCCCAGCATTTT
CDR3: CASSIGVNSNQPQHF

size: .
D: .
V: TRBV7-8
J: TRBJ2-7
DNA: TGTGCCAGCAGCTTGGGGCTGAATTACGAGCAGTACTTC
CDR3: CASSLGLNYEQYF

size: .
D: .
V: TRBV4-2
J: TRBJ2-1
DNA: TGTGCCAGCAGCTTACAGGGAAGAGGTGGCAATGAGCAGTTCTTC
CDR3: CASSLQGRGGNEQFF

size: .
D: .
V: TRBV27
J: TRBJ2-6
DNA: TGTGCCAGCAGTAAAAGCTCTGGGGCCAACGTCCTGACTTTC
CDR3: CASSKSSGANVLTF

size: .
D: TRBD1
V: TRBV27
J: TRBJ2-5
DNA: TGTGCCAGCAGCCGAAACAGGGGGCAGACCCAGTACTTC
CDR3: CASSRNRGQTQYF

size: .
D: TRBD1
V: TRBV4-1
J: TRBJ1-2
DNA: TGCGCCAGCAGCCCGTACGACAGGGGCGGCGGGGGCTACACCTTC
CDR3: CASSPYDRGGGGYTF

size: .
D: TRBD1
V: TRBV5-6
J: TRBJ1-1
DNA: TGTGCCAGCAGCTTGGGTAGGAGGGGGCTGAACACTGAAGCTTTCTTT
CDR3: CASSLGRRGLNTEAFF

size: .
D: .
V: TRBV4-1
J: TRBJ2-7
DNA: TGCGCCAGCAGCCAGGGGCCAGGGGCCCCCTACGAGCAGTACTTC
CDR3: CASSQGPGAPYEQYF

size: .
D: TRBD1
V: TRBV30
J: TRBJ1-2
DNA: TGTGCCTGGACTCACGACGGACAGGGAGCCTATGGCTACACCTTC
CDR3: CAWTHDGQGAYGYTF

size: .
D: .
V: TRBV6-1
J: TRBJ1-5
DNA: TGTGCCAGCAGTTTAGGACGTGGCAATCAGCCCCAGCATTTT
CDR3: CASSLGRGNQPQHF

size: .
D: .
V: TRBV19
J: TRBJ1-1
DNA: TGTGCCAGTAGTCGCCCTTTCCTCGGGCTAAAGAGGAACACTGAAGCTTTCTTT
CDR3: CASSRPFLGLKRNTEAFF

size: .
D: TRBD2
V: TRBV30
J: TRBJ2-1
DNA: TGTGCCTGGAGTTCAGCGGGGGGGCAAGAGCAGTTCTTC
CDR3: CAWSSAGGQEQFF

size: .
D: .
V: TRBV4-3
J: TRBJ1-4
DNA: TGCGCCAGCAGCCGCGGGGGGGAAACTAATGAAAAACTGTTTTTT
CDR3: CASSRGGETNEKLFF

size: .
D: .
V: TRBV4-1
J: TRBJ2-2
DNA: TGCGCCAGCAGCCAAGAGCGGCGAGGCGCGAACACCGGGGAGCTGTTTTTT
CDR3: CASSQERRGANTGELFF

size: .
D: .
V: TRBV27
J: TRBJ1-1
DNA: TGTGCCAGCAGTTTGACGGTGAACACTGAAGCTTTCTTT
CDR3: CASSLTVNTEAFF

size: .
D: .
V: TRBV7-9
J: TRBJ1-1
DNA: TGTGCCAGCAGCACCCAACAGGGTGAAGCTTTCTTT
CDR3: CASSTQQGEAFF

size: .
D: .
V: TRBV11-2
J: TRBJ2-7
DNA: TGTGCCAGCACTTCCCCGACCTCACCCTTCTACGAGCAGTACTTC
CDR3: CASTSPTSPFYEQYF

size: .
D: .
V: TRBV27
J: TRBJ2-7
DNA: TGTGCCAGCAGGGATCAGGGCCTCTACGAGCAGTACTTC
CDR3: CASRDQGLYEQYF

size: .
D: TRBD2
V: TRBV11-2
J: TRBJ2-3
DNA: TGTGCCAGCAACGGTCTAGCGGGGGGGCTGTATACGCAGTATTTT
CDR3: CASNGLAGGLYTQYF

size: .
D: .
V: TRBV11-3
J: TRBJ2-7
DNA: TGTGCCAGCAGCCACCGGGACACTCCCTACGAGCAGTACTTC
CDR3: CASSHRDTPYEQYF

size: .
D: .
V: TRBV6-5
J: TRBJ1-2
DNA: TGTGCCAGCAGTGACCAGACAGAGAACTATGGCTACACCTTC
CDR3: CASSDQTENYGYTF

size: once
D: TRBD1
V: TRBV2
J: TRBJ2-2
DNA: TGTGCCCGCCACCAGGGGGAAGGCACCGGGGAGCTGTTTTTT
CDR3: CARHQGEGTGELFF

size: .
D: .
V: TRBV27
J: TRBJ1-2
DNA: TGTGCCAGCAGTTTAAGGGCAGGGCTTAACTATGGCTACACCTTC
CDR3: CASSLRAGLNYGYTF

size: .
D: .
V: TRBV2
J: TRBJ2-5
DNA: TGTGCCAGCAGTGAATGGGGCGGCCGAGAGACCCAGTACTTC
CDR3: CASSEWGGRETQYF

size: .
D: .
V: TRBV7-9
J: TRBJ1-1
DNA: TGTGCCAGCAGCTTCTCGGTTGGGGGCACTGAAGCTTTCTTT
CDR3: CASSFSVGGTEAFF